The present T cell receptor beta chain was sequenced within a study of T cell responses to AZD1222 COVID-19 vaccine. The CDR3 contains 12 residues. Trimming shortened V by 6 bases and J by 4 bases, and 10 bases separated the two germline ends. The assay was immunoSEQ multiplex PCR, and TCRdb's table has in-frame clones only and misses some. The profile shows under 250,000 clones, under 95% of them singletons. The source is an adult in good health. The chain links TRBV12-3 or TRBV12-4 to TRBJ2-7; D unclear. The specimen was peripheral blood, collected on day 0 of MenACWY control vaccination. CDR3: CASSLRGYEQYF. Here the CDR3 DNA reads TGTGCCAGCAGCTTGCGTGGGTACGAGCAGTACTTC.